Included here is one T cell receptor beta chain sequence, with context. These data belong to a study of blood T cell repertoires in COVID-19. CDR1 MNHEY and CDR2 SVGAGI come from the germline V gene. The ends were cut back, 8 bases at V and 1 base at J, with 11 bases in the middle. The CDR3 has 13 residues. Living in 24 US areas, the participants were between 18 and 89 years of age. Each participant's cohort was designated according to participant-reported clinical history. It was within 2 weeks before study entry that exposed participants met a COVID-19 case. In the authors' workflow: How many nucleated cells were present was estimated from reference gene primer amplification. Here immunoSEQ multiplex PCR was the method, and the copy in TCRdb shows in-frame clones only, minus some. That table gives V, J and clone size, and the DNA gave D and trimming. The table includes hundreds of thousands of clones, under 90% detected once.

The TCR was taken from a woman aged 35 to 49 who had been exposed to COVID-19. The specimen sequenced was PBMCs or T cells enriched from blood (not recorded which). The chain is built from TRBV6-5 and TRBJ1-1, with D possibly TRBD1 on 6 matching bases. The CDR3 loop reads CASQGKANTEAFF. For the CDR3, the DNA is TGTGCCAGCCAGGGGAAAGCGAACACTGAAGCTTTCTTT.